The 25 T cell receptor beta chains below come from one sample, sequenced in a study of spatial heterogeneity in lung cancer. The time point denotes: blood at routine non-recurrence follow-up after resection. The input material, whole RNA from tumor, nontumor lung or frozen PBMC, was sequenced unsorted. TCRdb processed the 5' RACE reads anew with MiXCR; each CDR3 protein has one entry. Of some 110,000 distinct CDR3 sequences in the sample, 12% are singletons; the top ten hold 16%. The material was PBMCs, obtained at follow-up. The receptors originated from a male donor with early-stage non-small cell lung cancer.

This clonotype came up many times. This chain connects TRBV9 to TRBJ2-6; D gene uncertain. Trimming removed 0 bases at V and 1 base at J, with 5 bases between. The CDR3 extends over 15 amino acids. The germline gives CDR1 SGDLS, CDR2 YYNGEE. CDR3 sequence: CASSVVRSGANVLTF. In nucleotides, the CDR3 is TGTGCCAGCAGCGTAGTGAGGTCTGGGGCCAACGTCCTGACTTTC. Looking up the rest from reference TRBV9 and TRBJ2-6 gives the full variable domain: DSGVTQTPKHLITATGQRVTLRCSPRSGDLSVYWYQQSLDQGLQFLIQYYNGEERAKGNILERFSAQQFPDLHSELNLSSLELGDSALYFCASSVVRSGANVLTFGAGSRLTVL.

This clonotype was seen more than once but under ten times. V and J are TRBV28 and TRBJ2-7; no clear D. The CDR3 runs 13 residues. The ends were cut back, 6 bases at V and 7 bases at J, with 16 bases in the middle. Looked up from germline, CDR1 is MDHEN and CDR2 is SYDVKM. CDR3 coding DNA: TGTGCCAGCAGCATAGGGTCTCCTCCTGAGCAGTACTTC. Translated: CASSIGSPPEQYF.

This clonotype was seen ten or more times. The chain joins TRBV12-3 or TRBV12-4 to TRBJ1-2; possibly TRBD1 for D (5 bases). V gave up 3 bases and J gave up 2 bases, with 10 bases separating them. This CDR3 spans 14 amino acids. DNA for the CDR3: TGTGCCAGCAGTTTGAAAGGGGTCAACTATGGCTACACCTTC. It codes for CASSLKGVNYGYTF.

This clonotype was counted a few times. V is TRBV5-1 and J is TRBJ1-1, with D perhaps TRBD1 (6 bases). CDR1 SGHRS and CDR2 YFSETQ come from the germline V gene. The CDR3 extends over 15 amino acids. Trimming pared 0 bases from V and 0 bases from J, leaving 9 bases between. The CDR3, as DNA: TGCGCCAGCAGCTTGGCCGGGGACATGAACACTGAAGCTTTCTTT. Translation: CASSLAGDMNTEAFF.

A few counts support this clonotype. The chain uses TRBV6-1 and TRBJ2-2; TRBD2 matches 11 bases. Germline V gene data show CDR1 as MNHNS and CDR2 as SASEGT. J was trimmed by 4 bases and V by 8 bases; bases with no gene match: 9. CDR3 length: 16 amino acids. Written as DNA, the CDR3 is TGTGCCAGCGGAGGGCTAGCGGGGGGAAGCACCGGGGAGCTGTTTTTT. It codes for CASGGLAGGSTGELFF.

This clonotype appeared a few times. J is TRBJ1-1 and V is TRBV10-3; 7 bases map to TRBD1. With 5 bases clipped from V and 4 bases from J, the junction kept 7 bases outside the gene matches. Germline V lookup: CDR1 ENHRY, CDR2 SYGVKD. The CDR3 is 14 amino acids. CDR3 residues: CAISPQGEATEAFF. The CDR3 DNA is TGTGCCATCAGTCCCCAGGGGGAAGCCACTGAAGCTTTCTTT.

This clonotype was counted a few times. The chain combines TRBV7-2 with TRBJ2-1, with TRBD1 as a possible D gene (5 bases). This CDR3 region has 14 residues. V shed 3 bases and J shed 2 bases, with 8 bases lying between them. Germline V gene sequence: CDR1 SGHTA, CDR2 FQGNSA. CDR3 bases: TGTGCCAGCAGCTTCCAGGGCACCTACAATGAGCAGTTCTTC. This encodes CASSFQGTYNEQFF. Based on the CDR3 plus reference TRBV7-2 and TRBJ2-1, the full variable domain is GAGVSQSPSNKVTEKGKDVELRCDPISGHTALYWYRQSLGQGLEFLIYFQGNSAPDKSGLPSDRFSAERTGGSVSTLTIQRTQQEDSAVYLCASSFQGTYNEQFFGPGTRLTVL.

This clonotype was detected a few times. The gene calls are TRBV18 and TRBJ2-4; 8 bases map to TRBD1. The CDR3 is 13 amino acids. Germline V gives CDR1 KGHSH, CDR2 LQKENI. V lost 2 bases, J lost 16 bases, and 10 bases stayed unmatched. The DNA of the CDR3 is TGTGCCAGCTCACCAACTCCCTCAGGGGGCGTTTACTTC. As protein: CASSPTPSGGVYF. Variable domain in full (rest from reference TRBV18 and TRBJ2-4): NAGVMQNPRHLVRRRGQEARLRCSPMKGHSHVYWYRQLPEEGLKFMVYLQKENIIDESGMPKERFSAEFPKEGPSILRIQQVVRGDSAAYFCASSPTPSGGVYFGAGTRLSVL.

This clonotype occurred once. This chain joins TRBV6-2 or TRBV6-3 and TRBJ2-6; a weak D match, TRBD1 (6 bases). Germline loops: CDR1 MNHEY, CDR2 SVGEGT. CDR3 size: 15 residues. The germline V and J ends were trimmed by 0 bases and 8 bases, with 11 bases remaining between them. The CDR3, as DNA: TGTGCCAGCAGTTACTCGAGCACAGGGACCAACGTCCTGACTTTC. This encodes CASSYSSTGTNVLTF.

This sequence joins TRBV20-1 and TRBJ2-3; D possibly corresponds to TRBD1 (6 bases). The V end was cut by 5 bases, the J end by 3 bases, with 21 bases between. The CDR3 extends over 16 amino acids. Germline CDR1 is DFQATT and CDR2 is SNEGSKA (reference sequence). The CDR3 sequence: CSASERGIFVTDTQYF. CDR3 sequence (DNA): TGCAGTGCTTCCGAAAGGGGGATTTTTGTGACAGATACGCAGTATTTT.

This clonotype was seen a few times. The genes are TRBV28 and TRBJ1-5; D is unresolved. CDR3 length: 13 amino acids. The germline V gene encodes CDR1 MDHEN and CDR2 SYDVKM. V shed 10 bases and J shed 1 base, with 11 bases lying between them. The CDR3 bases are TGTGCCACCCGCCCGGGCAGCAATCAGCCCCAGCATTTT. Protein product: CATRPGSNQPQHF.

In nucleotides, the CDR3 is TGTGCCAGCTCACCAGGTCAGGGGAAAAATTCACCCCTCCACTTT. This encodes CASSPGQGKNSPLHF. The chain joins TRBV18 to TRBJ1-6; TRBD1 is a possible D gene (6 bases). CDR1 is KGHSH, CDR2 LQKENI, per germline. With 2 bases removed from V and 7 bases from J, the gap between germline ends came to 12 bases. This CDR3 contains 15 residues.

This clonotype came up many times. This chain connects TRBV20-1 to TRBJ1-5, with TRBD1 matching 10 bases. The junction had 3 bases not matched to a gene; V was cut back by 3 bases and J by 4 bases. The CDR3 length is 14 residues. Germline lookup yields CDR1 DFQATT and CDR2 SNEGSKA (reference sequence). CDR3 region: CSARWTGGNQPQHF. CDR3 DNA sequence: TGCAGTGCTAGGTGGACAGGGGGAAATCAGCCCCAGCATTTT.

This clonotype was observed a few times. The chain recombines TRBV5-4 with TRBJ2-3; 11 bases align to TRBD2. V shed 4 bases and J 5 bases; nucleotides not matched to a gene: 9. Germline loops: CDR1 SGHNT, CDR2 YYREEE (reference sequence). The CDR3 has 16 amino acids. As DNA, the CDR3 is TGTGCCAGCAGCCCGGGTAGCGGGGGGGCCGTAGATACGCAGTATTTT. Amino acid sequence: CASSPGSGGAVDTQYF.

There are a few counts of this clonotype. This sequence joins TRBV18 and TRBJ1-3; D is ambiguous. V was shortened by 4 bases and J by 0 bases, with 13 bases between the two germline ends. CDR1 is KGHSH and CDR2 is LQKENI in the germline V gene. CDR3 size: 16 residues. The CDR3 loop is CASSLSPTSSGNTIYF. The CDR3 region has the DNA TGTGCCAGCTCACTCAGCCCTACTAGCTCTGGAAACACCATATATTTT.

This clonotype was observed many times. This chain connects TRBV5-1 to TRBJ2-5; the D call may be TRBD1 or TRBD2 (5 bases each). Germline lookup yields CDR1 SGHRS and CDR2 YFSETQ. CDR3 length: 13 residues. The ends were cut back, 8 bases at V and 2 bases at J, with 13 bases in the middle. The CDR3 loop is CASTGTDQETQYF. CDR3 coding DNA: TGCGCCAGTACCGGGACCGATCAAGAGACCCAGTACTTC.

The chain joins TRBV20-1 to TRBJ2-7; 14 bases agree with TRBD2. This CDR3 spans 15 amino acids. Germline V gene lookup returns CDR1 DFQATT and CDR2 SNEGSKA (reference sequence). The CDR3 sequence: CTPGTSGGFGYEQYF. The DNA for the CDR3 is TGCACCCCCGGGACTAGCGGGGGATTCGGCTACGAGCAGTACTTC.

This clonotype was detected ten times or more. This chain uses TRBV27 with TRBJ2-1, with 7 nucleotides matching TRBD1. V was clipped by 6 bases and J by 0 bases; unmatched bases: 5. The CDR3 consists of 15 residues. CDR1 and CDR2 from the germline V gene are MNHEY and SMNVEV (reference sequence). The chain's CDR3 is CASRATGFSYNEQFF. The DNA for the CDR3 is TGTGCCAGCAGGGCGACAGGGTTCTCCTACAATGAGCAGTTCTTC.

This clonotype has a handful of counts. The rearrangement uses TRBV4-3 and TRBJ2-7, with D possibly called TRBD1 or TRBD2 (5 bases each). This CDR3 is 15 amino acids long. The V and J ends lost 0 bases and 3 bases respectively, with 12 bases between them. CDR1 is LGHNA and CDR2 is YSLEER in the germline V gene. DNA for the CDR3: TGCGCCAGCAGCCAAGATTGGCAGGGACGCTACGAGCAGTACTTC. Translated: CASSQDWQGRYEQYF.

This clonotype was picked up many times. This chain uses TRBV4-1 with TRBJ1-3; D is unclear. Germline CDR1 is MGHRA and CDR2 is YSYEKL. The CDR3 has 15 amino acids. The V gene lost 4 bases and the J gene lost 0 bases, with 10 bases spanning the gap. The CDR3 bases are TGCGCCAGCAGCCCTCTCCCCAGCTCTGGAAACACCATATATTTT. Residues: CASSPLPSSGNTIYF.

V gene TRBV5-1 combines with J gene TRBJ2-7; TRBD2 matches 8 bases. CDR3 length equals 18 residues. The V segment lost 4 bases and the J segment 3 bases; nucleotides outside the gene matches: 18. Germline-derived CDR1 and CDR2 are SGHRS and YFSETQ. CDR3 amino acids: CASSKMTAGERGIYEQYF. The CDR3, as DNA: TGCGCCAGCAGCAAGATGACCGCCGGCGAGCGGGGGATCTACGAGCAGTACTTC.

This clonotype was counted only a few times. The chain carries TRBV20-1 and TRBJ2-2; weak D call: TRBD2 (6 bases). This CDR3 is built from 12 residues. Trimming removed 6 bases from V and 4 bases from J, with 9 bases in between. Germline V gene sequence: CDR1 DFQATT, CDR2 SNEGSKA (reference sequence). Here the CDR3 DNA reads TGCAGTGCCCAGGAGGGCACCGGGGAGCTGTTTTTT. It translates to CSAQEGTGELFF.

This clonotype was seen ten or more times. J is TRBJ1-6 and V is TRBV6-6; possibly TRBD1 for D (6 bases). Germline V CDR1 and CDR2: MNHNY, SVGAGI (reference sequence). The CDR3 runs to 14 residues. Trimming pared 2 bases from V and 10 bases from J, leaving 12 bases between. The CDR3 DNA sequence: TGTGCCAGCAGTTACGCCAGGGGAGGCTCACCCCTCCACTTT. Translated: CASSYARGGSPLHF.

This chain connects TRBV7-2 to TRBJ2-2, with unresolved D. V was pared by 2 bases and J by 6 bases, with 4 bases between. CDR1 is SGHTA and CDR2 is FQGNSA in the germline V gene. This CDR3 comprises 12 residues. This CDR3 reads CASSLTAGELFF. The CDR3 nucleotides are TGTGCCAGCAGCTTAACCGCCGGGGAGCTGTTTTTT. The entire variable domain, with the rest obtained from reference TRBV7-2 and TRBJ2-2, is as follows: GAGVSQSPSNKVTEKGKDVELRCDPISGHTALYWYRQSLGQGLEFLIYFQGNSAPDKSGLPSDRFSAERTGGSVSTLTIQRTQQEDSAVYLCASSLTAGELFFGEGSRLTVL.

This clonotype was seen at least ten times. This chain uses TRBV9 with TRBJ2-1; 10 bases fit TRBD2. The CDR3 sequence is 16 residues long. Germline lookup yields CDR1 SGDLS and CDR2 YYNGEE. Trimming at V came to 5 bases and at J to 1 base, leaving 6 bases not matched to a gene. CDR3 protein: CASSQTSGKSYNEQFF. CDR3 DNA sequence: TGTGCCAGCAGTCAAACTAGCGGGAAATCCTACAATGAGCAGTTCTTC.